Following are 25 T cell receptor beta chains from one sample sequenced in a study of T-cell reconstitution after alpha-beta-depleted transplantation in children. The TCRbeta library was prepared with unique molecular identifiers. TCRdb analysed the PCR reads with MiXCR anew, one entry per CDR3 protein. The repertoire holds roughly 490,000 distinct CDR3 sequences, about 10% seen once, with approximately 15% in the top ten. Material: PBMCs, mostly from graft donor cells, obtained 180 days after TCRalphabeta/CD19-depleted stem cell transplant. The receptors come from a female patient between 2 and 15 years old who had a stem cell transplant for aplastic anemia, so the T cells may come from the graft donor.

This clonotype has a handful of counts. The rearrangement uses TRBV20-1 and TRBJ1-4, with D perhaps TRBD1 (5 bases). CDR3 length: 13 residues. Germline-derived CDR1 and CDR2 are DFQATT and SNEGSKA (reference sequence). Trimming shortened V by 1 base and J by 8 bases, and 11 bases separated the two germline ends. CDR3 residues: CSARVNRREKLFF. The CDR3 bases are TGCAGTGCTAGAGTGAACAGGAGAGAAAAACTGTTTTTT.

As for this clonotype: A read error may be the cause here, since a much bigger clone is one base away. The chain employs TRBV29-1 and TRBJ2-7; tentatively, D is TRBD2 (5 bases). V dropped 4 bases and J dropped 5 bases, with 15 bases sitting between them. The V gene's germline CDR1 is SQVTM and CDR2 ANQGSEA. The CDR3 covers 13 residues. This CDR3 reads CSVGMTIPHEQYF. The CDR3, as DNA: TGCAGCGTTGGCATGACTATCCCCCACGAGCAGTACTTC.

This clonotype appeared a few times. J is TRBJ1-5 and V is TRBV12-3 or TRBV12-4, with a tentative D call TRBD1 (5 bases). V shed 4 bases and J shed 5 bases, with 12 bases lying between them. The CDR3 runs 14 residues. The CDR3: CASSSRQTYQPQHF. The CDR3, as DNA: TGTGCCAGCAGTTCCAGACAGACCTATCAGCCCCAGCATTTT.

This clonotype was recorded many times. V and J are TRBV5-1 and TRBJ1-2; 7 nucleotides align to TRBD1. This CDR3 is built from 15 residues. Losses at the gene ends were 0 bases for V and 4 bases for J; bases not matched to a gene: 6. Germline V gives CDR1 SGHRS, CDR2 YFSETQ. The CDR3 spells CASSLDAPGGYGYTF. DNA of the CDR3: TGCGCCAGCAGCTTGGACGCCCCAGGGGGCTATGGCTACACCTTC.

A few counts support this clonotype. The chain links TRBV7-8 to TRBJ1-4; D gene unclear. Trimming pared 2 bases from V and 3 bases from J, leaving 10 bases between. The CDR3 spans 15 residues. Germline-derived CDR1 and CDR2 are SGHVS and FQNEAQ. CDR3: CASSLKHLPNEKLFF. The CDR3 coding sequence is TGTGCCAGCAGCTTAAAACACCTGCCTAATGAAAAACTGTTTTTT.

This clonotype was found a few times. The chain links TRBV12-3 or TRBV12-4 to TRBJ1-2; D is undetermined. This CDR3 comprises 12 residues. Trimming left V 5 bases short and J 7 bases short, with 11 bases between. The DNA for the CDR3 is TGTGCCAGCAGTCCGCTTGGGAGTGGCTACACCTTC. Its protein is CASSPLGSGYTF.

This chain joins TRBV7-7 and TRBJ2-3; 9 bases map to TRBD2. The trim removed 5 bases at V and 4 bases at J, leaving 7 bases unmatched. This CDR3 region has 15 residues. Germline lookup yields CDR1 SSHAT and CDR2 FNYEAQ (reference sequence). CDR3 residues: CASSPRLAEPDTQYF. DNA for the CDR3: TGTGCCAGCAGCCCCAGACTAGCGGAGCCAGATACGCAGTATTTT.

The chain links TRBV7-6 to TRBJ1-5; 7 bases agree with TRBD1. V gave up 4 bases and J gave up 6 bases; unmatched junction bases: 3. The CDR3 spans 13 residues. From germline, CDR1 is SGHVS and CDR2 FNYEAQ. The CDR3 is CASSSTGTQPQHF. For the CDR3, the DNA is TGTGCCAGCAGCTCGACAGGGACTCAGCCCCAGCATTTT. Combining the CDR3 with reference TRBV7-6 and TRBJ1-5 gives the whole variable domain GAGVSQSPRYKVTKRGQDVALRCDPISGHVSLYWYRQALGQGPEFLTYFNYEAQQDKSGLPNDRFSAERPEGSISTLTIQRTEQRDSAMYRCASSSTGTQPQHFGDGTRLSIL.

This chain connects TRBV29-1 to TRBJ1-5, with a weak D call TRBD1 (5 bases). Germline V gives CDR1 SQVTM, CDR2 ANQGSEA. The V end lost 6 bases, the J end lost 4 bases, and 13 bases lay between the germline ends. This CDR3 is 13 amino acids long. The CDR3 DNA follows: TGCAGCGTCGGGACGGGCATTAATCAGCCCCAGCATTTT. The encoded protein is CSVGTGINQPQHF.

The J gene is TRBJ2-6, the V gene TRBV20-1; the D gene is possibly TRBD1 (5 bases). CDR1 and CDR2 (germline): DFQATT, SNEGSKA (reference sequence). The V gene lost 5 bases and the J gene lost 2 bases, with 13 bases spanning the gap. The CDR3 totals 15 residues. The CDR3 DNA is TGCAGTGCTTCCCGGACACTACCTGGGGCCAACGTCCTGACTTTC. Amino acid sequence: CSASRTLPGANVLTF.

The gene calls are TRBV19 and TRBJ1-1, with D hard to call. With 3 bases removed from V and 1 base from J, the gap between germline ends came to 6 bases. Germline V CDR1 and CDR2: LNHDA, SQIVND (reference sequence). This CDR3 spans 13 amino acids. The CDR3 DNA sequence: TGTGCCAGTAGTATTTCTCCGAACACTGAAGCTTTCTTT. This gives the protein CASSISPNTEAFF.

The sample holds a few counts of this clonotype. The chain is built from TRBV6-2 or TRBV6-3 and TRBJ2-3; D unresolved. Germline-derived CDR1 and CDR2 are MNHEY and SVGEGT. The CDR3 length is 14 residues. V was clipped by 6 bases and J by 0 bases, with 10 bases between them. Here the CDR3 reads CASRGRASTDTQYF. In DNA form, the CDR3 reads TGTGCCAGCAGGGGCCGTGCTAGCACAGATACGCAGTATTTT.

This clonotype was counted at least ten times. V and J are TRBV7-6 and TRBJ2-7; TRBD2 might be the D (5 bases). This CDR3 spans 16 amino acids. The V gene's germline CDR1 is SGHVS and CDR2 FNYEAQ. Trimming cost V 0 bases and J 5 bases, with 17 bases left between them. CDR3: CASSLALVAMENEQYF. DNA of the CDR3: TGTGCCAGCAGCTTAGCGTTGGTAGCGATGGAGAACGAGCAGTACTTC.

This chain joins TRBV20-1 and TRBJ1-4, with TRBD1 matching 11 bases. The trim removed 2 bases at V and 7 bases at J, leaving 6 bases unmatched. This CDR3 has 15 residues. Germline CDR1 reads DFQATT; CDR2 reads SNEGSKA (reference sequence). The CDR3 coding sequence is TGCAGTGCTAGACGAGCTGGGACAGGGGGTGAAAAACTGTTTTTT. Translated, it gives CSARRAGTGGEKLFF.

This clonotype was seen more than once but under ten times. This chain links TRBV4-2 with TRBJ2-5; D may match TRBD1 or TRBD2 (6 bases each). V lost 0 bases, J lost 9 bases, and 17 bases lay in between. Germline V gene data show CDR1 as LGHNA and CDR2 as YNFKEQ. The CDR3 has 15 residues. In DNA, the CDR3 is TGTGCCAGCAGCCAAGATGACAGGAGCGGAGGGGCCCAGTACTTC. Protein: CASSQDDRSGGAQYF.

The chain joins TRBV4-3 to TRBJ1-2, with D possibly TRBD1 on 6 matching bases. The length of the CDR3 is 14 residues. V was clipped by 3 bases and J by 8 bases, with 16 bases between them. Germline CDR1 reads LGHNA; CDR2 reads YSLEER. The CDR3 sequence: CASSHTLGRGGYTF. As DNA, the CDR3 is TGCGCCAGCAGCCACACCCTGGGCAGGGGAGGCTACACCTTC.

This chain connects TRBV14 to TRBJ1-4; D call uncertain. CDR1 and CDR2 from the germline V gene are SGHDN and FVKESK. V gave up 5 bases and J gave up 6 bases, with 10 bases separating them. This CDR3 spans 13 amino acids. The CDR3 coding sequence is TGTGCCAGCAGCAGATTAGTTTATGAAAAACTGTTTTTT. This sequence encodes CASSRLVYEKLFF.

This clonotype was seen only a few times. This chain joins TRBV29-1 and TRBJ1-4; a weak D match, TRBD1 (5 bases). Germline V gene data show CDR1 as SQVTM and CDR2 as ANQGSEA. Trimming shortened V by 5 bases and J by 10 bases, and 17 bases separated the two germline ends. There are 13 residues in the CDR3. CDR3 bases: TGCAGCGTTCGGGGGGAGAAGTTCCGAAAACTGTTTTTT. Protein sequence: CSVRGEKFRKLFF.

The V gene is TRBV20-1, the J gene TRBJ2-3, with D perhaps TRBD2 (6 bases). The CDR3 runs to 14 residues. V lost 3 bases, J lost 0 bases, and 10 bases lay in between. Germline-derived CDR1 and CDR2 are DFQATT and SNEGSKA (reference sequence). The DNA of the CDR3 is TGCAGTGCTAGTACCGGGGGAAGCACAGATACGCAGTATTTT. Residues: CSASTGGSTDTQYF.

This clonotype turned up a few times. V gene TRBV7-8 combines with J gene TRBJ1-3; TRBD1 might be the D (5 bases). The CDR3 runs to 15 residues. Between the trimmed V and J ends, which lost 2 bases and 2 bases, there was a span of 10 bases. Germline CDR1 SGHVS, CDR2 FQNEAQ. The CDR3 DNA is TGTGCCAGCAGCTTAAACAGGCGCGCTGGAAACACCATATATTTT. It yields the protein CASSLNRRAGNTIYF.

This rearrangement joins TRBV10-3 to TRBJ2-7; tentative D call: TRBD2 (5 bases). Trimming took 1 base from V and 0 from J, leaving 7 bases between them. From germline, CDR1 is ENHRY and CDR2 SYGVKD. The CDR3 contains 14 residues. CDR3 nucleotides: TGTGCCATCAGTGAGTTAGGGAGCTCCTACGAGCAGTACTTC. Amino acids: CAISELGSSYEQYF.

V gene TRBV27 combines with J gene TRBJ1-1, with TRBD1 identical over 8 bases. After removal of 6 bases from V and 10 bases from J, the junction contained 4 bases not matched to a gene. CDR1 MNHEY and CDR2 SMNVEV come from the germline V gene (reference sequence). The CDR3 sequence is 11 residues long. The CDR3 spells CASRNRGAAFF. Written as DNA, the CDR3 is TGTGCCAGCAGGAACAGGGGGGCAGCTTTCTTT.

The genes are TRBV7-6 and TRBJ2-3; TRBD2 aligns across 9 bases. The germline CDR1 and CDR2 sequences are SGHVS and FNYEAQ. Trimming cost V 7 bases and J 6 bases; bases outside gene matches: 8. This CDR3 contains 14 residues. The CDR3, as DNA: TGTGCCAGCACCCCCTCCAGCGGGGGGGATACGCAGTATTTT. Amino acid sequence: CASTPSSGGDTQYF.

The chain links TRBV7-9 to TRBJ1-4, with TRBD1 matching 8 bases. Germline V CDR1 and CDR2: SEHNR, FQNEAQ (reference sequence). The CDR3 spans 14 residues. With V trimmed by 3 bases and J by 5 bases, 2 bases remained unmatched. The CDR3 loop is CASSFRGLNEKLFF. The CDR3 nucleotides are TGTGCCAGCAGCTTCAGGGGGCTAAATGAAAAACTGTTTTTT. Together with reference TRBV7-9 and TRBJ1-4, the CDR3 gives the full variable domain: DTGVSQNPRHKITKRGQNVTFRCDPISEHNRLYWYRQTLGQGPEFLTYFQNEAQLEKSRLLSDRFSAERPKGSFSTLEIQRTEQGDSAMYLCASSFRGLNEKLFFGSGTQLSVL.

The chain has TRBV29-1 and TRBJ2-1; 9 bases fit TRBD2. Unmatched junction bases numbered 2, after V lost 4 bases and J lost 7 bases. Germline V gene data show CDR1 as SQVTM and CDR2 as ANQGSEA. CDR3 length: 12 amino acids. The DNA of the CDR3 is TGCAGCGTTGGTAGCGGGGGTAATGAGCAGTTCTTC. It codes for CSVGSGGNEQFF.